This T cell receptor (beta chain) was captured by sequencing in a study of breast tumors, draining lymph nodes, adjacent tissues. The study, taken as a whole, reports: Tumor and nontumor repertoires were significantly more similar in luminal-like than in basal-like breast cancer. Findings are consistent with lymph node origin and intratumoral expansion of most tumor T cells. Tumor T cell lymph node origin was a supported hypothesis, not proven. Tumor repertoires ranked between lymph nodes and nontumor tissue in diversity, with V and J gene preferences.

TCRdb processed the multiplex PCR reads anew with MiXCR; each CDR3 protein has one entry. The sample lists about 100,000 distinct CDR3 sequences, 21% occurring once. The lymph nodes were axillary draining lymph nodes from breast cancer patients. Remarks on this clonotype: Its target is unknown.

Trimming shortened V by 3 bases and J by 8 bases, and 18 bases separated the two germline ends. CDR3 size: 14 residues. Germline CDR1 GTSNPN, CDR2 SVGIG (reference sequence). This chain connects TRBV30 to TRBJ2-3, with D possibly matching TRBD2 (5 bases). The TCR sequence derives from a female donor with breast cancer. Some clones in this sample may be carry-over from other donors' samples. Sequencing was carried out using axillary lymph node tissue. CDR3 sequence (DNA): TGTGCCTGGAGCCCCGGGTGGGCTGGAGGTACGCAGTATTTT. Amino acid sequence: CAWSPGWAGGTQYF.